The 20 T cell receptor beta chains in this list originate from one sample, sequenced in a study of cytomegalovirus exposure and HLA in healthy donors. The PCR was carried out with 60 Vbeta primers and 13 Jbeta primers. The data were produced by immunoSEQ multiplex PCR, yet TCRdb's version contains in-frame clones alone and is incomplete. This sample has 120,000 or so clones, with 75% to 90% found just once. Source material: PBMCs. The source is a man in his forties or fifties in good health and CMV-seronegative.

This sequence joins TRBV6-5 and TRBJ1-1; D is perhaps TRBD1 (6 bases). Trimming pared 6 bases from V and 0 bases from J, leaving 11 bases between. CDR1 is MNHEY, CDR2 SVGAGI, per germline. This CDR3 contains 14 residues. CDR3 in amino acids: CASRITGMNTEAFF. CDR3 nucleotides: TGTGCCAGCAGGATTACAGGGATGAACACTGAAGCTTTCTTT.

V gene TRBV4-3 combines with J gene TRBJ2-1, with 11 positions matching TRBD2. Germline V lookup: CDR1 LGHNA, CDR2 YSLEER. The junction had 10 bases not matched to a gene; V was cut back by 4 bases and J by 2 bases. This CDR3 spans 18 amino acids. CDR3 sequence (DNA): TGCGCCAGCAGCCCCCGGGTAGCGGGGGGGGGCGCCTACAATGAGCAGTTCTTC. Amino acids: CASSPRVAGGGAYNEQFF.

The chain has TRBV6-5 and TRBJ1-6; perhaps TRBD1 as D (5 bases). In germline, CDR1 is MNHEY, CDR2 SVGAGI. V was trimmed by 6 bases and J by 10 bases, leaving 19 bases between them. CDR3 length: 15 residues. CDR3 DNA sequence: TGTGCCAGCAGCTCTCTAGGGCAGGGCAGCTCACCCCTCCACTTT. Its protein product is CASSSLGQGSSPLHF.

As concerns this clone: This sample includes further DNA sequences coding for the same CDR3. V usage is TRBV27 and J usage is TRBJ1-3; D possibly corresponds to TRBD1 (6 bases). Trimming removed 2 bases from V and 3 bases from J, with 11 bases in between. The CDR3 runs 15 residues. CDR1 and CDR2 from the germline V gene are MNHEY and SMNVEV (reference sequence). Here the CDR3 reads CASSLGGAGGNTIYF. The CDR3 DNA sequence: TGTGCCAGCAGTTTAGGGGGGGCAGGTGGAAACACCATATATTTT.

The J gene is TRBJ2-7, the V gene TRBV5-4; TRBD1 matches at 8 bases. CDR1 and CDR2 from the germline V gene are SGHNT and YYREEE (reference sequence). The CDR3 totals 15 residues. Germline trimming cut 7 bases from V and 2 bases from J; bases unmatched to any gene: 11. CDR3 amino acids: CASQPGQEITYEQYF. The CDR3 DNA reads TGTGCCAGCCAACCGGGACAGGAAATAACCTACGAGCAGTACTTC.

The chain recombines TRBV6-1 with TRBJ2-5, with 10 bases aligning to TRBD2. The germline CDR1 and CDR2 sequences are MNHNS and SASEGT. The CDR3 has 17 amino acids. Unmatched junction bases numbered 5, after V lost 0 bases and J lost 1 base. This CDR3 is CASSEAKRGGIQETQYF. CDR3 nucleotide sequence: TGTGCCAGCAGTGAAGCAAAGCGGGGGGGAATCCAAGAGACCCAGTACTTC.

This chain joins TRBV2 and TRBJ1-1; 7 bases are a match to TRBD1. CDR1 and CDR2 from the germline V gene are SNHLY and FYNNEI. The CDR3 extends over 12 amino acids. After removal of 5 bases from V and 6 bases from J, the junction contained 3 bases not matched to a gene. The CDR3 DNA reads as TGTGCCAGCAGTCGACAGGGCTCTGAAGCTTTCTTT. This gives the protein CASSRQGSEAFF.

CDR3 protein: CASSRERGGGEQYF. In DNA form, the CDR3 reads TGTGCCAGCAGCCGCGAAAGGGGTGGTGGCGAGCAGTACTTC. This sequence joins TRBV2 and TRBJ2-7; possibly TRBD1 for D (5 bases). This CDR3 has 14 residues. Per the germline V gene, CDR1 is SNHLY and CDR2 is FYNNEI. The germline V and J ends were trimmed by 6 bases and 6 bases, with 18 bases remaining between them.

The V gene is TRBV5-1, the J gene TRBJ2-3; 7 nucleotides match TRBD1. Looked up from germline, CDR1 is SGHRS and CDR2 is YFSETQ. There are 14 residues in the CDR3. Trimming at V came to 3 bases and at J to 2 bases, leaving 3 bases not matched to a gene. CDR3 DNA: TGCGCCAGCAGCTGGGGACAGACCACAGATACGCAGTATTTT. Amino acid sequence: CASSWGQTTDTQYF.

The chain couples TRBV2 to TRBJ1-5, with a possible D match to TRBD1 (5 bases). CDR3 length: 16 amino acids. V was pared by 3 bases and J by 0 bases, with 12 bases between. Germline V gene lookup returns CDR1 SNHLY and CDR2 FYNNEI. CDR3: CASSDWGSNSNQPQHF. The CDR3 coding sequence is TGTGCCAGCAGTGATTGGGGCTCAAATAGCAATCAGCCCCAGCATTTT.

This chain links TRBV29-1 with TRBJ2-1; 8 bases align to TRBD2. The V gene's germline CDR1 is SQVTM and CDR2 ANQGSEA. The CDR3 is 14 residues long. The V and J ends lost 0 bases and 8 bases, in that order; junction bases with no gene match: 6. CDR3 DNA: TGCAGCGTTGAAGATCGAACTAGCGGTTATGAGCAGTTCTTC. Its translation: CSVEDRTSGYEQFF.

The chain links TRBV6-5 to TRBJ1-2; D gene ambiguous. Germline V gene data show CDR1 as MNHEY and CDR2 as SVGAGI. V dropped 5 bases and J dropped 2 bases, with 9 bases sitting between them. The CDR3 consists of 13 residues. The CDR3 DNA sequence: TGTGCCAGCAGTAGTTTGGCCAACTATGGCTACACCTTC. Translated, it gives CASSSLANYGYTF.

The DNA for the CDR3 is TGTGCCAGCAGCTTAGGTCGGGGCACCGGGGAGCTGTTTTTT. Its translation: CASSLGRGTGELFF. The rearrangement links TRBV7-6 to TRBJ2-2, with a tentative D call TRBD2 (5 bases). There are 14 residues in the CDR3. Germline CDR1 and CDR2: SGHVS and FNYEAQ. Trimming took 1 base from V and 4 from J, leaving 7 bases between them.

The rearrangement uses TRBV9 and TRBJ2-1; 10 bases are a match to TRBD2. The trim removed 4 bases at V and 4 bases at J, leaving 8 bases unmatched. CDR3 length: 16 residues. Germline-derived CDR1 and CDR2 are SGDLS and YYNGEE. The CDR3 is CASSTSTLAGYNEQFF. Here the CDR3 DNA reads TGTGCCAGCAGCACCAGCACACTAGCGGGGTACAATGAGCAGTTCTTC.

J is TRBJ1-2 and V is TRBV2, with TRBD1 matching over 11 bases. Germline lookup yields CDR1 SNHLY and CDR2 FYNNEI. Germline trimming cut 5 bases from V and 8 bases from J; bases unmatched to any gene: 4. This CDR3 contains 13 residues. CDR3 region: CASSRTGGGGYTF. The CDR3 bases are TGTGCCAGCAGTAGGACAGGGGGCGGCGGCTACACCTTC.

The rearrangement joins TRBV7-9 to TRBJ1-1; D is perhaps TRBD1 (6 bases). V was trimmed by 2 bases and J by 6 bases, leaving 13 bases between them. CDR3 length: 14 residues. The germline gives CDR1 SEHNR, CDR2 FQNEAQ (reference sequence). The CDR3 nucleotides read TGTGCCAGCAGCTTACGGGGGGGCCAGGCTGAAGCTTTCTTT. Translating gives CASSLRGGQAEAFF.

The chain has TRBV15 and TRBJ2-5; 9 nucleotides agree with TRBD1. The germline V gene encodes CDR1 LNHNV and CDR2 YYDKDF (reference sequence). Trimming removed 2 bases from V and 3 bases from J; junction bases left unmatched: 4. The CDR3 totals 15 residues. The chain's CDR3 is CATSRSGQGEETQYF. Written as DNA, the CDR3 is TGTGCCACCAGCAGATCGGGACAGGGTGAAGAGACCCAGTACTTC.

This clone occurred once. The chain uses TRBV5-1 and TRBJ1-6; maybe TRBD1 (6 bases). The CDR3 is made up of 14 amino acids. Trimming pared 4 bases from V and 9 bases from J, leaving 14 bases between. Per the germline V gene, CDR1 is SGHRS and CDR2 is YFSETQ. In DNA form, the CDR3 reads TGCGCCAGCAGCCCAGGGGACGGTTCTTCACCCCTCCACTTT. This sequence encodes CASSPGDGSSPLHF.

J is TRBJ2-1 and V is TRBV2, with 8 bases lining up with TRBD2. This CDR3 is built from 14 residues. Per germline, CDR1 SNHLY and CDR2 FYNNEI. The V and J ends lost 5 bases and 5 bases, in that order; junction bases with no gene match: 5. In nucleotides, the CDR3 is TGTGCCAGCAGTCCGGGGGGGACCAACAATGAGCAGTTCTTC. Protein sequence: CASSPGGTNNEQFF.

The chain has TRBV29-1 and TRBJ2-2, with 12 nucleotides matching TRBD2. V lost 2 bases to trimming and J lost 5 bases; unmatched junction nucleotides: 6. Germline CDR1 reads SQVTM; CDR2 reads ANQGSEA. CDR3 length: 16 amino acids. The CDR3: CSVETLAGGQTGELFF. CDR3 nucleotides: TGCAGCGTTGAAACCCTAGCGGGGGGGCAGACCGGGGAGCTGTTTTTT.